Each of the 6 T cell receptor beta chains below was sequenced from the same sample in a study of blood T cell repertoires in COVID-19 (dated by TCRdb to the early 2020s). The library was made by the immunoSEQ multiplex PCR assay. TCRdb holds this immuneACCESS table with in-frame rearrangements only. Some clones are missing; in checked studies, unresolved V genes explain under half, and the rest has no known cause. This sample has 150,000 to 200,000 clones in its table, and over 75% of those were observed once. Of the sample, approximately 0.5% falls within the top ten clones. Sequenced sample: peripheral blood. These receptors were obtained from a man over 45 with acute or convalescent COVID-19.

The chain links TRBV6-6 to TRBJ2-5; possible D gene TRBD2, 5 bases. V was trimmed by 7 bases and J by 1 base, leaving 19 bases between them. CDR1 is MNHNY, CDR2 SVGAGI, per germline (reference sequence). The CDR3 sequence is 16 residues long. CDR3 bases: TGTGCCAGCACCTTGATGGAGGAGCTGATCCAAGAGACCCAGTACTTC. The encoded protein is CASTLMEELIQETQYF.

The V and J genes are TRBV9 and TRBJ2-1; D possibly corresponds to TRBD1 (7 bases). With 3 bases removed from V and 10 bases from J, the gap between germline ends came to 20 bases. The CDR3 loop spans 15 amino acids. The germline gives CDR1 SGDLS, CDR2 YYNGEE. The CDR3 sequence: CASSGQGGARGEQFF. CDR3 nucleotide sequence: TGTGCCAGCAGCGGTCAGGGGGGAGCGAGGGGAGAGCAGTTCTTC.

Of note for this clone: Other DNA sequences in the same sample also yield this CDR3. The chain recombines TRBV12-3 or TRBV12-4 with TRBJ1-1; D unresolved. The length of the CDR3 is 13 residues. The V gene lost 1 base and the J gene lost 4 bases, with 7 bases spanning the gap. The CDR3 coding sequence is TGTGCCAGCAGTTTAGGAGGCGGCACTGAAGCTTTCTTT. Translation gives CASSLGGGTEAFF.

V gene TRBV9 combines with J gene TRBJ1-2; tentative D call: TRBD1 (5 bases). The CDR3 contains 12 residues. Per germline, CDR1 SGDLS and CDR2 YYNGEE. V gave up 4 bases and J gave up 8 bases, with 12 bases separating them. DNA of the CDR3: TGTGCCAGCAGCCAGGCAGGGTACGGCTACACCTTC. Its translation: CASSQAGYGYTF.

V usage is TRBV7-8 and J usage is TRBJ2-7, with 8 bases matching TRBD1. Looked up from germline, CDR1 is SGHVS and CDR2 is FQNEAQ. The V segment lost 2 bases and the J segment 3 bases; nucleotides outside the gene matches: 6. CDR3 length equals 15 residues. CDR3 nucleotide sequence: TGTGCCAGCAGCTTAAGTTCGGGACAGGTCTACGAGCAGTACTTC. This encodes CASSLSSGQVYEQYF.

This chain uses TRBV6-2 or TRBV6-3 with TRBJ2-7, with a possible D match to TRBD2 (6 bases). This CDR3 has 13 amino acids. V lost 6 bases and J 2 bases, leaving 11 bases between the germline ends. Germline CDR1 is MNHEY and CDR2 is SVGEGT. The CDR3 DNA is TGTGCCAGCAGCAGGGACTCCACCTACGAGCAGTACGTC. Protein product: CASSRDSTYEQYV.